What follows is one T cell receptor beta chain and its context. Its target is not known. The CDR3 spans 19 residues. The V end was cut by 1 base, the J end by 0 bases, with 19 bases between. Germline CDR1 KGHSH, CDR2 LQKENI. TCRdb keeps only in-frame clones here, not all; method: immunoSEQ multiplex PCR. The sample carries roughly 55,000 clones, about 80% recorded once. No patient had autoimmune disease or received systemic immunosuppression. The data were taken from a study of OX40 agonist ivuxolimab in advanced cancers. Study summary: Ivuxolimab is a fully human IgG2 antibody that activates OX40 (CD134). Broader study findings: CD4+ and CD8+ blood T cells expanded clonally by week 6 at 0.1 to 3.0 mg/kg. In CD8+ T cells, expanded clones were on average more numerous than in CD4+.

The sequenced sample was CD4+ or CD8+ T cells sorted from blood, obtained in a trial of the OX40 agonist ivuxolimab. This chain connects TRBV18 to TRBJ2-1; D perhaps matches TRBD1 (6 bases). The TCR was taken from an adult with an advanced solid tumor such as melanoma, head and neck, liver or kidney cancer. The CDR3 is CASSPQEAGVHYSYNEQFF. The CDR3 DNA follows: TGTGCCAGCTCACCACAGGAGGCAGGGGTCCACTACTCCTACAATGAGCAGTTCTTC.